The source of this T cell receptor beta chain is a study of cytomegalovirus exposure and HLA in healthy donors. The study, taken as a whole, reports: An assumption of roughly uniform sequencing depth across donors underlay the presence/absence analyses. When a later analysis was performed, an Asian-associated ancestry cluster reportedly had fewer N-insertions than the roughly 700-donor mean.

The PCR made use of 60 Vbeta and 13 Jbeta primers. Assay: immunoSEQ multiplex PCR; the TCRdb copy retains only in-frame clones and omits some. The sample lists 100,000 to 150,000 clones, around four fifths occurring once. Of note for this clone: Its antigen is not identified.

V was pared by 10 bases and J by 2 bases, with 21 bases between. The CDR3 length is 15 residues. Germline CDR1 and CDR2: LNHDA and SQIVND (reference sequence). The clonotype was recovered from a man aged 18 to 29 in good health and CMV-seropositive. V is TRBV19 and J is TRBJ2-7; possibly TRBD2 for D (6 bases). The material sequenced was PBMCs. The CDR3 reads CATSPNGGATYEQYF. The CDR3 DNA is TGTGCCACATCACCCAACGGCGGGGCTACCTACGAGCAGTACTTC.